The 28 T cell receptor beta chains below come from one sample, sequenced in a study of T cells after yellow fever vaccination. TCRdb re-analysed the 5' RACE reads in MiXCR, keeping a single row per CDR3 protein. Of about 630,000 distinct CDR3 sequences listed, 12% are singletons. The material sequenced was PBMCs, taken on the day of the yellow fever booster vaccination. The receptor set was obtained from a man younger than 40 who received the YFV17D yellow fever vaccine.

The rearrangement links TRBV20-1 to TRBJ1-2; D unresolved. In germline, CDR1 is DFQATT, CDR2 SNEGSKA (reference sequence). This CDR3 spans 10 amino acids. Trimming took off 5 bases at V and 8 bases at J, with 9 bases between the two ends. The CDR3 nucleotides are TGCAGTGCTCCTACCCGGGGCTACACCTTC. This gives the protein CSAPTRGYTF.

This clonotype was detected only a few times. J is TRBJ2-7 and V is TRBV5-1; possibly TRBD1 for D (6 bases). The CDR3 is 14 residues long. The V end was cut by 2 bases, the J end by 5 bases, with 14 bases between. The germline CDR1 and CDR2 sequences are SGHRS and YFSETQ. The CDR3 DNA reads TGCGCCAGCAGCTTACTTGGGGGCGGCGACGAGCAGTACTTC. Translated, it gives CASSLLGGGDEQYF.

This clonotype was counted a few times. The chain employs TRBV2 and TRBJ1-5; TRBD1 aligns across 9 bases. The V gene end was trimmed by 6 bases and the J gene end by 2 bases; junction bases not matched to a gene: 5. The CDR3 is made up of 15 amino acids. Germline lookup yields CDR1 SNHLY and CDR2 FYNNEI. The CDR3 protein is CASSVGQGGNQPQHF. The CDR3 region has the DNA TGTGCCAGCAGCGTGGGACAGGGAGGCAATCAGCCCCAGCATTTT. Combining the CDR3 with reference TRBV2 and TRBJ1-5 gives the whole variable domain EPEVTQTPSHQVTQMGQEVILRCVPISNHLYFYWYRQILGQKVEFLVSFYNNEISEKSEIFDDQFSVERPDGSNFTLKIRSTKLEDSAMYFCASSVGQGGNQPQHFGDGTRLSIL.

This clonotype has a count of ten or more. The CDR3 coding sequence is TGTGCCAGCAGTAGCAACAGGGGTGAGACCCAGTACTTC. It translates to CASSSNRGETQYF. J is TRBJ2-5 and V is TRBV12-3 or TRBV12-4; 7 bases line up with TRBD1. After removal of 5 bases from V and 5 bases from J, the junction contained 5 bases not matched to a gene. This CDR3 region has 13 residues.

A few counts support this clonotype. The V and J genes are TRBV7-6 and TRBJ2-5, with a tentative D call TRBD1 (6 bases). Trimming stripped 1 base from V and 1 base from J, with 19 bases between. The CDR3 runs to 18 residues. Germline V CDR1 and CDR2: SGHVS, FNYEAQ. CDR3 coding DNA: TGTGCCAGCAGCTTAGTGCCCACAGGGTCCCCAGTCCAAGAGACCCAGTACTTC. Its protein product is CASSLVPTGSPVQETQYF.

This clonotype was detected a few times. The chain has TRBV20-1 and TRBJ2-5; D call uncertain. The CDR3 contains 15 residues. The V and J ends lost 0 bases and 5 bases respectively, with 16 bases between them. Germline CDR1 and CDR2: DFQATT and SNEGSKA (reference sequence). The CDR3 nucleotides are TGCAGTGCTAGAGATCCCCAAGGCCGTGCGGAGACCCAGTACTTC. Translation gives CSARDPQGRAETQYF.

This clonotype occurred many times. V usage is TRBV12-3 or TRBV12-4 and J usage is TRBJ2-1; TRBD2 is a possible D gene (5 bases). The CDR3 runs to 18 residues. V shed 5 bases and J shed 8 bases, with 28 bases lying between them. For the CDR3, the DNA is TGTGCCAGCAGTCCTCCTCAGGCTAGTTCGCACCCGGACTATGAGCAGTTCTTC. This gives the protein CASSPPQASSHPDYEQFF.

V is TRBV7-9 and J is TRBJ1-6; 10 nucleotides match TRBD1. The CDR3 runs 15 residues. Germline CDR1 and CDR2: SEHNR and FQNEAQ (reference sequence). Trimming took 4 bases from V and 12 from J; bases not matched to a gene: 9. The CDR3 loop is CASSSDRDRGRPLHF. In DNA, the CDR3 is TGTGCCAGCAGCTCCGACCGGGACAGGGGTCGACCCCTCCACTTT.

CDR3 DNA: TGTGCCAGCAGTGAATATCATGCAGGGGGCTGCGAGCAGTACTTC. Protein sequence: CASSEYHAGGCEQYF. The chain has TRBV25-1 and TRBJ2-7, with 8 nucleotides matching TRBD1. J lost 6 bases, V lost 0 bases, and 7 bases had no gene match. There are 15 residues in the CDR3. CDR1 and CDR2 from the germline V gene are MGHDK and SYGVNS.

The chain recombines TRBV10-3 with TRBJ2-7, with a weak D call TRBD1 (5 bases). The V end was cut by 10 bases, the J end by 0 bases, with 16 bases between. Germline V CDR1 and CDR2: ENHRY, SYGVKD. The CDR3 is made up of 14 amino acids. The CDR3 here is CATNSGQDSYEQYF. CDR3 DNA sequence: TGTGCCACAAACTCAGGACAAGACTCCTACGAGCAGTACTTC.

This clonotype has only a few counts. V and J are TRBV11-2 and TRBJ2-7; 9 bases are a match to TRBD1. J gave up 2 bases and V 5 bases, and 10 bases lay outside the gene matches. The V gene's germline CDR1 is SGHAT and CDR2 FQNNGV. The CDR3 is 16 residues long. CDR3 amino acids: CASSPLQGAYAYEQYF. As DNA, the CDR3 is TGTGCCAGCAGCCCCCTACAGGGGGCCTACGCCTACGAGCAGTACTTC.

This clonotype was picked up a small number of times. The chain combines TRBV25-1 with TRBJ2-7; D uncertain. The CDR3 extends over 11 amino acids. Between the trimmed V and J ends, which lost 8 bases and 4 bases, there was a span of 9 bases. Germline CDR1 is MGHDK and CDR2 is SYGVNS. The CDR3 DNA reads as TGTGCCAGCGGATGGGGATACGAGCAGTACTTC. Protein product: CASGWGYEQYF.

This clonotype was picked up many times. The rearrangement links TRBV29-1 to TRBJ2-1, with D possibly being TRBD1 (5 bases). Germline loops: CDR1 SQVTM, CDR2 ANQGSEA. Trimming left V 7 bases short and J 2 bases short, with 12 bases between. The CDR3 is 13 residues long. CDR3 amino acids: CSEADTPYNEQFF. The CDR3, as DNA: TGCAGCGAGGCGGACACCCCCTACAATGAGCAGTTCTTC.

This chain uses TRBV7-9 with TRBJ2-1, with 9 bases fitting TRBD2. V dropped 4 bases and J dropped 0; count of bases not matched to a gene: 1. CDR1 is SEHNR and CDR2 is FQNEAQ in the germline V gene (reference sequence). This CDR3 region has 15 residues. CDR3 protein: CASSSSGISYNEQFF. CDR3 sequence (DNA): TGTGCCAGCAGCTCTAGCGGGATCTCCTACAATGAGCAGTTCTTC.

This clonotype came up a few times. This rearrangement joins TRBV18 to TRBJ1-3; the D gene is possibly TRBD1 (6 bases). Per the germline V gene, CDR1 is KGHSH and CDR2 is LQKENI. This CDR3 has 15 residues. V shed 7 bases and J shed 4 bases, with 17 bases lying between them. The CDR3 DNA sequence: TGTGCCAGCTGCAACGGACAGTCCAGGGGAAACACCATATATTTT. Translating gives CASCNGQSRGNTIYF.

The chain employs TRBV5-1 and TRBJ2-7; TRBD2 matches at 7 bases. V was pared by 4 bases and J by 6 bases, with 10 bases of the junction left unmatched. Germline V gene data show CDR1 as SGHRS and CDR2 as YFSETQ. CDR3 size: 14 residues. This CDR3 reads CASSLARASGEQYF. For the CDR3, the DNA is TGCGCCAGCAGCCTCGCCCGAGCTAGCGGCGAGCAGTACTTC.

This chain connects TRBV7-6 to TRBJ2-1; TRBD2 agrees at 15 bases. Trimming cost V 5 bases and J 12 bases; bases outside gene matches: 5. Germline V CDR1 and CDR2: SGHVS, FNYEAQ. The CDR3 has 14 residues. CDR3 loop: CASSTGLAGGRQFF. The CDR3, as DNA: TGTGCCAGCAGCACGGGACTAGCGGGAGGTAGGCAGTTCTTC.

This clonotype was recorded a few times. The gene calls are TRBV6-5 and TRBJ2-1; TRBD2 matches at 12 bases. CDR3 length: 14 residues. V gave up 2 bases and J gave up 9 bases; unmatched junction bases: 2. Germline V lookup: CDR1 MNHEY, CDR2 SVGAGI. The CDR3 DNA follows: TGTGCCAGCAGTTACATGACTAGCGGGAGTGAGCAGTTCTTC. Its protein is CASSYMTSGSEQFF.

This chain links TRBV15 with TRBJ1-5; 8 nucleotides match TRBD1. The V gene end was trimmed by 4 bases and the J gene end by 3 bases; junction bases not matched to a gene: 8. From germline, CDR1 is LNHNV and CDR2 YYDKDF (reference sequence). This CDR3 is built from 16 residues. This chain's CDR3 is CATSNLGTGPNQPQHF. The CDR3 DNA reads as TGTGCCACCAGCAATTTAGGGACAGGTCCCAATCAGCCCCAGCATTTT.

The rearrangement joins TRBV6-1 to TRBJ2-1, with TRBD1 matching over 9 bases. Losses at the gene ends were 6 bases for V and 6 bases for J; bases not matched to a gene: 6. From germline, CDR1 is MNHNS and CDR2 SASEGT. The CDR3 is made up of 14 amino acids. The CDR3 region has the DNA TGTGCCAGCAGCCGGGACAGGGTGTCCAATGAGCAGTTCTTC. Translating it yields CASSRDRVSNEQFF.

This clonotype has only a few counts. The V gene is TRBV4-3, the J gene TRBJ2-7; either TRBD1 or TRBD2 may fit D (5 bases each). V was cut by 0 bases and J by 6 bases, with 18 bases left in between. Germline V gives CDR1 LGHNA, CDR2 YSLEER. The CDR3 is 16 amino acids. Here the CDR3 reads CASSQDLGQGRGEQYF. CDR3 in DNA: TGCGCCAGCAGCCAAGATCTGGGGCAGGGCCGGGGCGAGCAGTACTTC.

This clonotype was detected many times. This chain links TRBV4-3 with TRBJ2-3; tentatively, D is TRBD1 (5 bases). V lost 1 base and J 5 bases, leaving 16 bases between the germline ends. Germline-derived CDR1 and CDR2 are LGHNA and YSLEER. CDR3 size: 16 residues. In DNA, the CDR3 is TGCGCCAGCAGCCAAGCCGTGGGGCGGTCCGGAGATACGCAGTATTTT. Translation: CASSQAVGRSGDTQYF.

This clonotype was picked up a small number of times. This sequence joins TRBV7-2 and TRBJ2-7; 8 nucleotides match TRBD2. The CDR3 runs 16 residues. CDR1 is SGHTA and CDR2 is FQGNSA in the germline V gene. V lost 1 base, J lost 3 bases, and 8 bases stayed unmatched. CDR3 bases: TGTGCCAGCAGCTTAGTGGCTAGCGGGTCTAACTACGAGCAGTACTTC. Residues: CASSLVASGSNYEQYF.

V and J are TRBV20-1 and TRBJ2-1; 10 bases are a match to TRBD1. Germline lookup yields CDR1 DFQATT and CDR2 SNEGSKA (reference sequence). The CDR3 spans 16 residues. With 2 bases clipped from V and 4 bases from J, the junction kept 8 bases outside the gene matches. CDR3 region: CSARKGQGFLYNEQFF. CDR3 DNA: TGCAGTGCTAGAAAGGGACAGGGGTTTCTGTACAATGAGCAGTTCTTC.

This clonotype appeared a few times. The rearrangement links TRBV19 to TRBJ2-7, with 12 positions matching TRBD2. This CDR3 has 16 residues. The J segment lost 4 bases and the V segment lost 5 bases, leaving 9 bases of the junction unmatched. CDR1 is LNHDA and CDR2 is SQIVND in the germline V gene (reference sequence). The CDR3 nucleotides are TGTGCCAGTAGTTCCCCGGGACTAGCGGGTTTGTACGAGCAGTACTTC. Its protein is CASSSPGLAGLYEQYF.

In its sample, this clonotype was seen many times. This chain joins TRBV28 and TRBJ2-7; 8 nucleotides align to TRBD2. V lost 8 bases to trimming and J lost 3 bases; unmatched junction nucleotides: 9. The CDR3 loop spans 14 amino acids. From germline, CDR1 is MDHEN and CDR2 SYDVKM. CDR3 sequence: CASCSGALYYEQYF. Written as DNA, the CDR3 is TGTGCCAGCTGTAGCGGGGCGTTATACTACGAGCAGTACTTC.

V gene TRBV12-3 or TRBV12-4 combines with J gene TRBJ1-1; TRBD1 might be the D (6 bases). Trimming cost V 6 bases and J 0 bases, with 11 bases left between them. The CDR3 totals 14 residues. CDR3 sequence reads: CASRDRLLNTEAFF. DNA for the CDR3: TGTGCCAGCAGAGACAGGCTCTTGAACACTGAAGCTTTCTTT.

This clonotype was detected only a few times. The chain has TRBV20-1 and TRBJ2-2; TRBD2 matches 9 bases. Trimming removed 8 bases from V and 0 bases from J; junction bases left unmatched: 4. This CDR3 has 14 amino acids. The germline gives CDR1 DFQATT, CDR2 SNEGSKA (reference sequence). CDR3 region: CSLAGLSNTGELFF. CDR3 coding DNA: TGCAGTCTAGCGGGACTCTCGAACACCGGGGAGCTGTTTTTT.